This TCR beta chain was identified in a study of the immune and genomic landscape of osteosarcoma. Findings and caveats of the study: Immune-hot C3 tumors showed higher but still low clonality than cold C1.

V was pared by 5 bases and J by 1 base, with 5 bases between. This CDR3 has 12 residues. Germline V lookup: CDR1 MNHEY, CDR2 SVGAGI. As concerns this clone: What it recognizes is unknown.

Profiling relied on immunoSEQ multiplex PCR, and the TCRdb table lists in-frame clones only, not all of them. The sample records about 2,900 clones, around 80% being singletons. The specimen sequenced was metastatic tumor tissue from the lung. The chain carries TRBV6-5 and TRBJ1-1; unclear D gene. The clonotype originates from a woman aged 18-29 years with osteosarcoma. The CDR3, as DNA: TGTGCCAGCAGTGGACGGAACACTGAAGCTTTCTTT. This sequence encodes CASSGRNTEAFF.